This entry lists 17 T cell receptor beta chains sequenced from one sample in a study of blood T cell repertoires in COVID-19 (dated by TCRdb to the early 2020s). Libraries were made using the immunoSEQ multiplex PCR assay. TCRdb holds this immuneACCESS table with in-frame rearrangements only. Some clones are missing; in checked studies, unresolved V genes explain under half, and the rest has no known cause. The sample table contains some 230,000 clones; only one count was recorded for about four fifths of them. About 1.3% of the sample rests with the top ten. The sample taken for sequencing was PBMCs or T cells enriched from blood (not recorded which). These receptors came from a middle-aged woman with acute COVID-19.

V usage is TRBV6-5 and J usage is TRBJ1-6; D is undetermined. The CDR3 has 13 residues. The germline V gene has CDR1 MNHEY and CDR2 SVGAGI. Deletions cut 7 bases from V and 6 bases from J, with 10 bases between. The DNA for the CDR3 is TGTGCCAGCACAAGGGCGGGTAATTCACCCCTCCACTTT. Translated: CASTRAGNSPLHF.

This chain uses TRBV27 with TRBJ2-3, with D maybe TRBD1 (5 bases). The V gene lost 0 bases and the J gene lost 2 bases, with 21 bases spanning the gap. The CDR3 covers 19 residues. CDR1 and CDR2 (germline): MNHEY, SMNVEV (reference sequence). CDR3 sequence: CASSLSSPGFGGATDTQYF. CDR3 DNA sequence: TGTGCCAGCAGTTTATCGTCGCCTGGCTTTGGTGGGGCCACAGATACGCAGTATTTT.

V gene TRBV29-1 combines with J gene TRBJ1-1; no clear D. CDR1 SQVTM and CDR2 ANQGSEA come from the germline V gene. The CDR3 is 13 residues long. In nucleotides, the CDR3 is TGCACCGCCGGGGAACGGATGAACACTGAAGCTTTCTTT. This sequence encodes CTAGERMNTEAFF.

J is TRBJ1-4 and V is TRBV7-2, with 7 bases lining up with TRBD1. Germline loops: CDR1 SGHTA, CDR2 FQGNSA. The CDR3 has 17 amino acids. The V and J ends lost 5 bases and 0 bases, in that order; junction bases with no gene match: 9. CDR3 residues: CASSPRQGPATNEKLFF. CDR3 coding DNA: TGTGCCAGCAGCCCCAGACAGGGCCCTGCAACTAATGAAAAACTGTTTTTT.

The gene calls are TRBV24-1 and TRBJ2-3; 12 bases fit TRBD2. The CDR3 extends over 16 amino acids. CDR1 KGHDR and CDR2 SFDVKD come from the germline V gene. V gave up 6 bases and J gave up 4 bases; unmatched junction bases: 7. CDR3 in DNA: TGTGCCACCAGTCACACGGGACTAGCGGGCGCAGATACGCAGTATTTT. Residues: CATSHTGLAGADTQYF.

CDR3 protein: CASSDSGNYGYTF. In nucleotides, the CDR3 is TGTGCCAGCAGTGATTCAGGGAACTATGGCTACACCTTC. V gene TRBV12-3 or TRBV12-4 combines with J gene TRBJ1-2, with D maybe TRBD1 (5 bases). The CDR3 is 13 residues long. Trimming took 5 bases from V and 2 from J, leaving 9 bases between them.

The rearrangement uses TRBV7-3 and TRBJ2-2, with TRBD1 matching over 7 bases. This CDR3 has 15 amino acids. Germline V gene sequence: CDR1 SGHTA, CDR2 FQGTGA. Unmatched junction bases numbered 2, after V lost 4 bases and J lost 0 bases. CDR3: CASSSDRANTGELFF. In DNA form, the CDR3 reads TGTGCCAGCAGCTCCGACAGGGCGAACACCGGGGAGCTGTTTTTT.

V usage is TRBV27 and J usage is TRBJ1-5, with D possibly matching TRBD1 (5 bases). V gave up 4 bases and J gave up 2 bases, with 15 bases separating them. CDR3 length equals 16 residues. Germline assignment: CDR1 MNHEY and CDR2 SMNVEV (reference sequence). Here the CDR3 DNA reads TGTGCCAGCAGTTGGGGTAGGGGATTAGGCAATCAGCCCCAGCATTTT. Translation: CASSWGRGLGNQPQHF.

This clone was recorded once. The chain joins TRBV12-5 to TRBJ2-2; TRBD1 agrees at 11 bases. The CDR3 has 17 residues. Unmatched junction bases numbered 6, after V lost 0 bases and J lost 6 bases. Germline CDR1 is LGHNT and CDR2 is FRNRAP. The CDR3 region has the DNA TGTGCTAGTGGTTTGGTTTGGGGACAGGGGGTGCCCGGGGAGCTGTTTTTT. This sequence encodes CASGLVWGQGVPGELFF.

CDR3 DNA sequence: TGCGCCAGCAGCCAAGATGTCCCCGGGGTAAACACTGAAGCTTTCTTT. It specifies CASSQDVPGVNTEAFF. This chain uses TRBV4-3 with TRBJ1-1; D call uncertain. Deletions cut 0 bases from V and 2 bases from J, with 13 bases between. Germline V gene data show CDR1 as LGHNA and CDR2 as YSLEER. CDR3 length: 16 amino acids.

The chain recombines TRBV4-1 with TRBJ1-4, with 7 bases fitting TRBD1. This CDR3 has 16 residues. V trimming: 1 base; J trimming: 0 bases; junction bases outside the gene matches: 2. Germline V gene lookup returns CDR1 MGHRA and CDR2 YSYEKL. The CDR3 DNA sequence: TGCGCCAGCAGCCAAGTAGGACAGGCAACTAATGAAAAACTGTTTTTT. Residues: CASSQVGQATNEKLFF.

The chain combines TRBV4-3 with TRBJ1-6; 7 positions match TRBD1. After removal of 4 bases from V and 7 bases from J, the junction contained 7 bases not matched to a gene. CDR3 length: 15 residues. Germline V CDR1 and CDR2: LGHNA, YSLEER. The CDR3 DNA sequence: TGCGCCAGCAGCCCAACGGGACAGCGGAATTCACCCCTCCACTTT. It yields the protein CASSPTGQRNSPLHF.

This clone was picked up a small number of times. The chain carries TRBV7-2 and TRBJ2-5; 9 positions agree with TRBD2. CDR3 size: 16 residues. Germline V lookup: CDR1 SGHTA, CDR2 FQGNSA. V gave up 0 bases and J gave up 4 bases; unmatched junction bases: 6. CDR3 sequence reads: CASSLAAGGFGETQYF. CDR3 bases: TGTGCCAGCAGCTTAGCGGCGGGAGGGTTTGGAGAGACCCAGTACTTC.

The chain recombines TRBV6-5 with TRBJ1-5; D remains unclear. Looked up from germline, CDR1 is MNHEY and CDR2 is SVGAGI. Trimming shortened V by 1 base and J by 2 bases, and 6 bases separated the two germline ends. The CDR3 spans 14 residues. The CDR3 sequence is CASSYFGGNQPQHF. The CDR3 DNA follows: TGTGCCAGCAGTTACTTTGGAGGCAATCAGCCCCAGCATTTT.

The chain couples TRBV20-1 to TRBJ2-1; D unclear. The V gene's germline CDR1 is DFQATT and CDR2 SNEGSKA (reference sequence). The CDR3 has 15 amino acids. Trimming took 3 bases from V and 0 from J, leaving 12 bases between them. This CDR3 is CSASPTVISYNEQFF. CDR3 nucleotides: TGCAGTGCTAGTCCAACAGTCATCTCCTACAATGAGCAGTTCTTC.

The rearrangement uses TRBV29-1 and TRBJ1-5, with TRBD1 matching 7 bases. V shed 6 bases, J shed 4 bases, and the junction held 6 bases outside the gene matches. The germline CDR1 and CDR2 sequences are SQVTM and ANQGSEA. CDR3 length: 13 residues. In nucleotides, the CDR3 is TGCAGCGTCTCCGGGACAGCTAATCAGCCCCAGCATTTT. This encodes CSVSGTANQPQHF.

This chain uses TRBV28 with TRBJ1-2, with D uncertain. Trimming stripped 4 bases from V and 0 bases from J, with 15 bases between. The CDR3 contains 16 residues. Germline CDR1 reads MDHEN; CDR2 reads SYDVKM. The CDR3 is CASSSAPSESNYGYTF. The CDR3 bases are TGTGCCAGCAGTTCCGCCCCATCGGAGTCTAACTATGGCTACACCTTC.